This section outlines one TCR beta chain sequence together with its context. The data were taken from a study of control samples from healthy donors and cancer patients. This table comes from immunoSEQ multiplex PCR, and its TCRdb copy is limited to in-frame clones, with some not included. The data contain 75,000 to 100,000 clones, approximately 86% of them singletons. This CDR3 comprises 14 residues. The germline gives CDR1 MNHEY, CDR2 SVGAGI. The trim removed 8 bases at V and 4 bases at J, leaving 10 bases unmatched. What was sequenced was blood. The V gene is TRBV6-5, the J gene TRBJ1-2; 7 nucleotides align to TRBD1. This sequence originates from a woman aged 45-65 years in good health. CDR3 protein: CASGRQGTGYGYTF. As DNA, the CDR3 is TGTGCCAGCGGAAGACAGGGTACGGGCTATGGCTACACCTTC.